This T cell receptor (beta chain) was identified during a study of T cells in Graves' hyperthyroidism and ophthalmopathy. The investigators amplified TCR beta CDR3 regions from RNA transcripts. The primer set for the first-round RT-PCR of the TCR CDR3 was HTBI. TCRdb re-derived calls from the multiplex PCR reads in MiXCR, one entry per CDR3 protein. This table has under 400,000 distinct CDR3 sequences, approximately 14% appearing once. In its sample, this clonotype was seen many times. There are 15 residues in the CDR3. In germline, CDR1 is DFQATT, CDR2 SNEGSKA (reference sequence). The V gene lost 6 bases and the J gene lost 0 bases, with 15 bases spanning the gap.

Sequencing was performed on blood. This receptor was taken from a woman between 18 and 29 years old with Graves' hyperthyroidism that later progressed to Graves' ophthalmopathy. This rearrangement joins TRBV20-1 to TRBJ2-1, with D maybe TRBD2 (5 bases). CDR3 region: CSALEGENSYNEQFF. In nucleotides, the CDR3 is TGCAGTGCCCTAGAGGGCGAAAACTCCTACAATGAGCAGTTCTTC.